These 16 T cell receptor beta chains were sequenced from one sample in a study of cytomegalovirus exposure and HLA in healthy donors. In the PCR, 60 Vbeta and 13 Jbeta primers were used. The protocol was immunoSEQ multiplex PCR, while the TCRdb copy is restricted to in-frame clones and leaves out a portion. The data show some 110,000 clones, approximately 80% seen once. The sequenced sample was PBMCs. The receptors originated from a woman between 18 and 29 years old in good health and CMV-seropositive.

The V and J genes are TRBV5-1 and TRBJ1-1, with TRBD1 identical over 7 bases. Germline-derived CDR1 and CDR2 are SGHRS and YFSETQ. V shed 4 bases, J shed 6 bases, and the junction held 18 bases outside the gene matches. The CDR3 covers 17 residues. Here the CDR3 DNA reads TGCGCCAGCAGCCGACTTCCGACAGGGAAGGGGGAGGCTGAAGCTTTCTTT. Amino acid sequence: CASSRLPTGKGEAEAFF.

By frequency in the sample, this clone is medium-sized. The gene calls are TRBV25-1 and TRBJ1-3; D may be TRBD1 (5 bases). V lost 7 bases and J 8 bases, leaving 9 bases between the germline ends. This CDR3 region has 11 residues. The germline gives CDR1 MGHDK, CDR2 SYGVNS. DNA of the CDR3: TGTGCCAGCACCCCGGGGGACACCATATATTTT. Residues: CASTPGDTIYF.

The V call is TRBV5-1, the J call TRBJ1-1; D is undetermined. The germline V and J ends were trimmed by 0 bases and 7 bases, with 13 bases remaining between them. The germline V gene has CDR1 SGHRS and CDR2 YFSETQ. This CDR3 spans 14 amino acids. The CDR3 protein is CASSLGRRSNEAFF. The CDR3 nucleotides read TGCGCCAGCAGCTTGGGCCGACGGAGTAATGAAGCTTTCTTT.

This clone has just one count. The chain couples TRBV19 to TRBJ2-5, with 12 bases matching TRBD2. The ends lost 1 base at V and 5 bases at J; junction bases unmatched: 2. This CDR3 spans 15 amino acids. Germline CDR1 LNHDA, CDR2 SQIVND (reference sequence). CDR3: CASSIVGLAGETQYF. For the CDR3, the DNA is TGTGCCAGTAGTATAGTGGGACTAGCGGGTGAGACCCAGTACTTC.

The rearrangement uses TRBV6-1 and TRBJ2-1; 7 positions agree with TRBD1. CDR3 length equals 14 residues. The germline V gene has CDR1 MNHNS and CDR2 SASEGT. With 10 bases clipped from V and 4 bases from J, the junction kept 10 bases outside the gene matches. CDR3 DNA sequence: TGTGCCATCTCCCCCGGGACAGTATACAATGAGCAGTTCTTC. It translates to CAISPGTVYNEQFF.

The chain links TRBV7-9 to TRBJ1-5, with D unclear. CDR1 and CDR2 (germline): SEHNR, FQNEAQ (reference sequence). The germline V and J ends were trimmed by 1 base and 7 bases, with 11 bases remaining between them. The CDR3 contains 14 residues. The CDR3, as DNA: TGTGCCAGCAGCTTAGACCGGACGGGGCAGCCCCAGCATTTT. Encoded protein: CASSLDRTGQPQHF.

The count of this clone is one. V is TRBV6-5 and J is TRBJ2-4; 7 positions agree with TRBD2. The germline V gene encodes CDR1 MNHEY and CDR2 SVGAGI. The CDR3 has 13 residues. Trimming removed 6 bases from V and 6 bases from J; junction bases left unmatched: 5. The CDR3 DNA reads TGTGCCAGCAGCCGCGGGAGTTTAAACATTCAGTACTTC. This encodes CASSRGSLNIQYF.

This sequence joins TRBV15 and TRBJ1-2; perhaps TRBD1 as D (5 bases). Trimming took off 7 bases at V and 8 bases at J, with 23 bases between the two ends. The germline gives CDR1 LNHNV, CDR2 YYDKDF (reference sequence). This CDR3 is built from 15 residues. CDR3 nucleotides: TGTGCCACCACACCGGGAGGGGAAAAAGGGTTGGGCTACACCTTC. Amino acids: CATTPGGEKGLGYTF.

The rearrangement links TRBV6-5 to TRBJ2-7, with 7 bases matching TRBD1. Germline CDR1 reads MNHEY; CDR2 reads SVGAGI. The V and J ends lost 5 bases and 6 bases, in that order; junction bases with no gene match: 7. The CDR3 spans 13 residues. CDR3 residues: CASSRVQGREQYF. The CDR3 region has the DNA TGTGCCAGCAGTCGGGTACAGGGGCGCGAGCAGTACTTC.

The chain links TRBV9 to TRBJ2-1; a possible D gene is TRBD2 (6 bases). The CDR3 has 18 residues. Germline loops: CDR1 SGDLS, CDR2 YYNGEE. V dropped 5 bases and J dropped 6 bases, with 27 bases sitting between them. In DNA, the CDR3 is TGTGCCAGCAGTCCGAGGGGCGGGACTCCCACCTGGCCCAATGAGCAGTTCTTC. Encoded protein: CASSPRGGTPTWPNEQFF.

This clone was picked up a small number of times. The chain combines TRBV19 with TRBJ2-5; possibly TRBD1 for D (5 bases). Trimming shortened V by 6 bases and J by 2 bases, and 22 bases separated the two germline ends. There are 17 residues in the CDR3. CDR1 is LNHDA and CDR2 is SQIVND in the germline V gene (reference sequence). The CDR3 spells CASSLLGARAPQETQYF. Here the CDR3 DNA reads TGTGCCAGTAGCCTTCTTGGGGCCAGGGCCCCACAAGAGACCCAGTACTTC.

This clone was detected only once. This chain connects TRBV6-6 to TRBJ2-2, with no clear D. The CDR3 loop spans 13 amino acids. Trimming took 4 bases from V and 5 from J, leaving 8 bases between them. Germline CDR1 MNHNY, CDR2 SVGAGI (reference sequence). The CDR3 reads CASSLVETGELFF. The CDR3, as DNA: TGTGCCAGCAGTTTGGTAGAAACCGGGGAGCTGTTTTTT.

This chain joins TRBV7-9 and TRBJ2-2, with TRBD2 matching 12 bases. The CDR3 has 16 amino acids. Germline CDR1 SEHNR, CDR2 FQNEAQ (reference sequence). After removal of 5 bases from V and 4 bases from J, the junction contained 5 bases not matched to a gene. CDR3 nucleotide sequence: TGTGCCAGCAGCCTTCTAGCGGGAGGGGTCACCGGGGAGCTGTTTTTT. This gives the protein CASSLLAGGVTGELFF.

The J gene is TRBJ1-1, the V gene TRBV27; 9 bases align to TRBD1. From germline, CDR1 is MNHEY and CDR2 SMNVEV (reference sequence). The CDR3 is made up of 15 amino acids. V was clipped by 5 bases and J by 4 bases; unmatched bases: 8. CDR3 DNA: TGTGCCAGCAGTCCCCAATTACAGGGGGCCACTGAAGCTTTCTTT. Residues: CASSPQLQGATEAFF.

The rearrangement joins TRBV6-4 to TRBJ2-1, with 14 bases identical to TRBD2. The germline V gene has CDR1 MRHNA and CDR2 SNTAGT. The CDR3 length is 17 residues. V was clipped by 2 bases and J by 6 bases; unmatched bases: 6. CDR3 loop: CASSDDPTSGRANEQFF. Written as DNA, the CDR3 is TGTGCCAGCAGTGACGACCCGACTAGCGGGAGGGCCAATGAGCAGTTCTTC.

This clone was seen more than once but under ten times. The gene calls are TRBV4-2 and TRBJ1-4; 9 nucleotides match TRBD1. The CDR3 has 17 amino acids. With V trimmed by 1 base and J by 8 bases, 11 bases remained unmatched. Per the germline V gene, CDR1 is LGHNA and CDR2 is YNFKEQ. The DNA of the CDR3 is TGTGCCAGCAGCCAAGTTGGACAGGGGCGCTTACGGGAAAAACTGTTTTTT. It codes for CASSQVGQGRLREKLFF.